This T cell receptor (beta chain) is drawn from a study of blood T cell repertoires in COVID-19. At the level of the study: Sources were T cells, B-cell-depleted T cells, or PBMCs; the material itself was cDNA or gDNA.

Notes on this clone: The DNA is left out, because the CDR3 cannot be placed on it with certainty; the CDR3 is given as TCRdb lists it.

Method: immunoSEQ multiplex PCR; TCRdb's copy keeps in-frame clones and lacks some. The sample has roughly 60,000 clones; approximately 82% are singletons. CDR1 and CDR2 (germline): LNHDA, SQIVND (reference sequence). Including both end residues, the CDR3 is 15 amino acids long. The clonotype was recovered from a woman aged 60-75 years with acute or convalescent COVID-19. The chain couples TRBV19 to TRBJ1-1; the D call of TRBD1 is as the table states it, not checked on the DNA. The sequenced material came from peripheral blood. CDR3 sequence reads: CASSAPVGQGARTFF.